The 3 T cell receptor beta chains below were found in one sample sequenced in a study of blood T cell repertoires in COVID-19. This table comes from immunoSEQ multiplex PCR, and its TCRdb copy is limited to in-frame clones, with some not included. The sample lists 200,000 to 250,000 clones, over 75% occurring once. The material sequenced was PBMCs or T cells enriched from blood (not recorded which). The receptors were sampled from a woman in her 30s who had been exposed to COVID-19.

This sequence joins TRBV19 and TRBJ2-3; TRBD2 aligns across 13 bases. The CDR3 sequence is 19 residues long. CDR1 LNHDA and CDR2 SQIVND come from the germline V gene (reference sequence). Losses at the gene ends were 4 bases for V and 0 bases for J; bases not matched to a gene: 10. The CDR3 is CASSRRLAGGRSSTDTQYF. In DNA form, the CDR3 reads TGTGCCAGTAGTAGGAGACTAGCGGGAGGCCGATCTAGCACAGATACGCAGTATTTT. Full variable domain (outside the CDR3, taken from reference TRBV19 and TRBJ2-3): DGGITQSPKYLFRKEGQNVTLSCEQNLNHDAMYWYRQDPGQGLRLIYYSQIVNDFQKGDIAEGYSVSREKKESFPLTVTSAQKNPTAFYLCASSRRLAGGRSSTDTQYFGPGTRLTVL.

This clone was seen a few times. The chain links TRBV2 to TRBJ2-5, with D tentatively TRBD2 (5 bases). This CDR3 is built from 14 residues. V lost 5 bases and J 0 bases, leaving 10 bases between the germline ends. CDR1 and CDR2 (germline): SNHLY, FYNNEI. CDR3 DNA sequence: TGTGCCAGCAGTCCGGGGATGTACCAAGAGACCCAGTACTTC. Translating gives CASSPGMYQETQYF.

This chain uses TRBV7-9 with TRBJ2-1; 13 bases align to TRBD2. CDR1 and CDR2 from the germline V gene are SEHNR and FQNEAQ (reference sequence). This CDR3 spans 19 amino acids. The V and J ends lost 4 bases and 0 bases, in that order; junction bases with no gene match: 9. The CDR3 DNA reads as TGTGCCAGCAGCTCTGTAACTAGCGGGAGGGCAAGCTCCTACAATGAGCAGTTCTTC. Its protein product is CASSSVTSGRASSYNEQFF.